These T cell receptor beta chains were read from a single sample in a study of blood T cell repertoires in COVID-19. The protocol was immunoSEQ multiplex PCR, while the TCRdb copy is restricted to in-frame clones and leaves out a portion. The sample carries about 68,000 clones, over 75% recorded once. The specimen sequenced was peripheral blood. The receptors come from a man in his forties with COVID-19, enrolled during active disease. The CDR3 runs from the conserved cysteine through the conserved F or W. A D gene is named only where the DNA matches it firmly. The listing skips clone size in some rows; elsewhere it reads once, few, many or a size class.

V gene	J gene	D gene	clone size	CDR3 protein	CDR3 DNA
TRBV19	TRBJ2-7	.	.	CASRGRLAGGEQYF	TGTGCCAGTAGAGGGCGGCTCGCCGGGGGCGAGCAGTACTTC
TRBV5-5	TRBJ2-2	TRBD2	.	CASTISGGTTGELFF	TGTGCCAGCACCATTAGCGGGGGGACCACCGGGGAGCTGTTTTTT
TRBV9	TRBJ2-7	.	.	CASSVDGGGLREQYF	TGTGCCAGCAGCGTAGACGGCGGGGGCCTCAGAGAGCAGTACTTC
TRBV30	TRBJ2-1	.	.	CAWRKGAYNEQFF	TGTGCCTGGAGAAAAGGGGCGTATAATGAGCAGTTCTTC
TRBV9	TRBJ2-5	.	.	CASSLYPREQETQYF	TGTGCCAGCAGCCTTTACCCACGCGAACAAGAGACCCAGTACTTC
TRBV18	TRBJ1-5	TRBD1	.	CASSDRGLGNQPQHF	TGTGCCAGCTCAGACAGGGGGCTGGGCAATCAGCCCCAGCATTTT
TRBV28	TRBJ2-5	.	.	CASSLLGVRETQYF	TGTGCCAGCAGTTTACTAGGAGTGAGAGAGACCCAGTACTTC
TRBV29-1	TRBJ2-5	TRBD2	.	CSVEVGREGETQYF	TGCAGCGTTGAAGTTGGGCGGGAGGGAGAGACCCAGTACTTC
TRBV5-1	TRBJ2-3	.	.	CASSPQDHTDTQYF	TGCGCCAGCAGCCCTCAGGATCACACAGATACGCAGTATTTT
TRBV5-1	TRBJ1-2	TRBD1	.	CASSLAGQGAWGYTF	TGCGCCAGCAGCTTGGCTGGACAGGGGGCGTGGGGCTACACCTTC
TRBV11-2	TRBJ1-4	.	once	CASSLDRAGGEKLFF	TGTGCCAGCAGCTTAGATAGGGCAGGAGGTGAAAAACTGTTTTTT
TRBV4-2	TRBJ2-5	.	.	CASSPIDTYQETQYF	TGTGCCAGCAGCCCTATCGACACGTACCAAGAGACCCAGTACTTC
TRBV5-1	TRBJ2-2	TRBD1	.	CASSFQLGQGDPGELFF	TGCGCCAGCAGCTTTCAACTCGGACAGGGGGACCCCGGGGAGCTGTTTTTT
TRBV11-2	TRBJ1-6	TRBD1	few	CASSSMGQNSPLHF	TGTGCCAGCAGCTCCATGGGACAGAATTCACCCCTCCACTTT
TRBV10-3	TRBJ1-6	TRBD1	.	CAISFRGSSYNSPLHF	TGTGCCATCAGCTTCAGGGGGAGCTCCTATAATTCACCCCTCCACTTT
TRBV30	TRBJ2-5	TRBD2	.	CAWKIGGETQYF	TGTGCCTGGAAGATCGGGGGGGAGACCCAGTACTTC
TRBV2	TRBJ1-2	TRBD1	.	CASSAQGANGYTF	TGTGCCAGCAGTGCCCAGGGGGCCAACGGCTACACCTTC
TRBV5-4	TRBJ2-3	TRBD1	.	CASSTQGAADTQYF	TGTGCCAGCAGCACACAGGGGGCGGCAGATACGCAGTATTTT
TRBV19	TRBJ1-6	.	.	CASSIGRQNSPLHF	TGTGCCAGTAGTATCGGGAGACAAAATTCACCCCTCCACTTT
TRBV7-9	TRBJ2-2	.	.	CATSRAQLNTGELFF	TGTGCAACCTCCAGGGCACAGTTGAACACCGGGGAGCTGTTTTTT
TRBV5-4	TRBJ1-2	.	.	CASSPGGELDYGYTF	TGTGCCAGCAGCCCCGGGGGTGAACTGGACTATGGCTACACCTTC
TRBV2	TRBJ2-7	.	.	CASSLTYEQYF	TGTGCCAGCAGTTTAACCTACGAGCAGTACTTC
TRBV5-6	TRBJ2-7	.	.	CASSGGVAEQYF	TGTGCCAGCAGCGGTGGAGTCGCCGAGCAGTACTTC
TRBV10-1	TRBJ2-3	TRBD1	.	CASSQGTGGTDTQYF	TGCGCCAGCAGCCAGGGGACAGGGGGCACAGATACGCAGTATTTT
TRBV9	TRBJ1-5	.	.	CASSEQGFNQPQHF	TGTGCCAGCAGCGAACAGGGTTTCAATCAGCCCCAGCATTTT
TRBV6-5	TRBJ1-5	.	.	CASRLDRNNQPQHF	TGTGCCAGCAGGCTAGACAGGAACAATCAGCCCCAGCATTTT
TRBV6-5	TRBJ2-7	.	.	CASSYRRTAIFYEQYF	TGTGCCAGCAGTTACCGCCGGACAGCCATCTTCTACGAGCAGTACTTC
TRBV5-1	TRBJ1-4	.	.	CASSLAERGEKLFF	TGCGCCAGCAGCTTGGCAGAAAGAGGGGAAAAACTGTTTTTT
TRBV4-1	TRBJ1-6	.	.	CASSQEGQGSSPLHF	TGCGCCAGCAGCCAAGAAGGGCAGGGGAGCTCACCCCTCCACTTT
TRBV5-4	TRBJ1-5	.	.	CASSFNNQPQHF	TGTGCCAGCAGCTTTAACAATCAGCCCCAGCATTTT
TRBV19	TRBJ1-5	TRBD1	.	CASRDRVRQPQHF	TGTGCCAGTAGGGACAGGGTACGGCAGCCCCAGCATTTT
TRBV6-5	TRBJ1-1	.	.	CASSYLGRNTEAFF	TGTGCCAGCAGTTACCTAGGGAGGAACACTGAAGCTTTCTTT
TRBV2	TRBJ1-2	TRBD1	.	CASSKGQGFGYTF	TGTGCCAGCAGTAAGGGACAGGGGTTTGGCTACACCTTC
TRBV4-2	TRBJ2-7	TRBD2	once	CASSQDAVAGVPAYEQYF	TGTGCCAGCAGCCAAGATGCGGTAGCGGGGGTCCCTGCCTACGAGCAGTACTTC
TRBV3-1/TRBV3-2	TRBJ2-4	.	.	CASSQYDIQYF	TGTGCCAGCAGCCAATATGACATTCAGTACTTC
TRBV28	TRBJ1-1	.	once	CASRENRVGAFF	TGTGCCAGCAGGGAAAACAGGGTTGGGGCTTTCTTT
TRBV3-1/TRBV3-2	TRBJ1-1	.	.	CASSQLVGGGGEAFF	TGTGCCAGCAGCCAGCTCGTGGGGGGGGGCGGTGAAGCTTTCTTT
TRBV4-1	TRBJ2-5	.	.	CASTETVTLSSGTQYF	TGCGCCAGCACCGAAACGGTGACACTCTCCAGTGGGACCCAGTACTTC
TRBV9	TRBJ1-5	.	.	CASSVASGVGGEPQHF	TGTGCCAGCAGCGTAGCTTCAGGGGTGGGGGGGGAGCCCCAGCATTTT
TRBV6-5	TRBJ1-1	.	.	CASSYWRDTEAFF	TGTGCCAGCAGTTACTGGAGGGATACTGAAGCTTTCTTT
TRBV6-1	TRBJ2-2	TRBD1	.	CASREGTGFPGELFF	TGTGCCAGCCGTGAAGGGACAGGGTTTCCCGGGGAGCTGTTTTTT
TRBV9	TRBJ1-5	.	.	CASSDGQSETQPQHF	TGTGCCAGCAGCGATGGACAGAGTGAGACTCAGCCCCAGCATTTT
TRBV27	TRBJ2-3	TRBD1	.	CASSPWGQGAADTQYF	TGTGCCAGCAGTCCCTGGGGACAGGGGGCCGCAGATACGCAGTATTTT
TRBV6-1	TRBJ2-1	.	.	CASSEGPSSYNEQFF	TGTGCCAGCAGTGAAGGCCCTAGCTCCTACAATGAGCAGTTCTTC
TRBV7-3	TRBJ2-3	TRBD2	.	CASSATSGGRTDTQYF	TGTGCCAGCAGCGCAACTAGCGGGGGTCGCACAGATACGCAGTATTTT
TRBV6-5	TRBJ1-1	.	.	CASSYGGLNTEAFF	TGTGCCAGCAGTTACGGGGGCTTGAACACTGAAGCTTTCTTT
TRBV5-4	TRBJ2-5	TRBD2	.	CASSLRGEETQYF	TGTGCCAGCAGCTTACGGGGGGAAGAGACCCAGTACTTC
TRBV5-1	TRBJ2-1	TRBD2	once	CASSPNSGGPHNEQFF	TGCGCCAGCAGCCCAAACAGCGGGGGGCCCCACAATGAGCAGTTCTTC
TRBV6-5	TRBJ1-6	.	once	CASAEGSYNSPLHF	TGTGCCAGCGCGGAGGGCTCCTATAATTCACCCCTCCACTTT
TRBV2	TRBJ1-2	TRBD1	.	CASSDGPQGAKGSYGYTF	TGTGCCAGCAGTGACGGGCCCCAGGGGGCGAAAGGGTCCTATGGCTACACCTTC
TRBV6-5	TRBJ2-1	TRBD2	few	CASMAGGINEQFF	TGTGCCAGCATGGCGGGGGGCATCAATGAGCAGTTCTTC
TRBV11-1	TRBJ2-3	.	once	CASSLGAVDTQYF	TGTGCCAGCAGCTTAGGAGCCGTGGATACGCAGTATTTT
TRBV19	TRBJ2-1	.	.	CASSIRQGGHEQFF	TGTGCCAGTAGTATAAGGCAGGGGGGCCATGAGCAGTTCTTC
TRBV7-2	TRBJ2-1	.	.	CASSLAGGTYNEQFF	TGTGCCAGCAGCTTAGCGGGGGGAACCTACAATGAGCAGTTCTTC